This T cell receptor (beta chain) derives from a study of a mutant IDH1 vaccine in newly diagnosed glioma (TCRdb year 2021). Looking at the study overall: Vaccination began 4-6 weeks after radiotherapy alone, or alongside temozolomide cycles in the chemotherapy-containing groups. The week-35 safety follow-up took place at visit V12, and the week-47 end of study took place at visit V13. Prior to enrollment, patients had been given standard therapy consisting of radiotherapy alone, temozolomide alone, or radiochemotherapy with temozolomide, with the combination given to most patients. Six visits were used for peripheral blood collection: V03 (baseline), V05, V07, V10, V12 and V13. Longitudinal TCRB deep sequencing was done for some 26 treated patients, wherever samples were available for exploratory analyses. Of the 30 or so patients who were treated, around 62% were male and around 40% were female, and the mean age was about 37 years.

As for this clone: What antigen it recognizes has not been identified. Per-base qualities were not stored, and no clone one base away is much larger.

Here is what the overall study found, with its caveats: Across multiple MHC alleles, vaccine-induced immune responses were seen in approximately 93% of patients. PBMC samples for TCRB deep sequencing were selected based on availability. Changes in the top peripheral T cell clonotypes picked up by TCRB sequencing did not appear to be linked to pseudoprogression. It was noted by the authors that analyses of patient blood samples could not be reproduced owing to sample limitations.

The germline V gene (reference sequence) supplies CDR1 SEHNR and CDR2 FQNEAQ. The CDR3, from cysteine to phenylalanine, totals 13 residues. Only the CDR3 DNA is retained, 39 bases long and in frame from the first base. Trimming removed 1 base from V and 4 bases from J, leaving 7 bases between the germline ends. Library creation used the immunoSEQ multiplex PCR assay. Rearranged TCR beta chain sequences were amplified with the hsTCRB Kit following the manufacturer's protocol. Sequencing of TCRB libraries was carried out on an Illumina MiSeq. The study's own analysis went as follows. Demultiplexing, trimming and gene mapping were performed with the kit vendor's proprietary platform. This immuneACCESS table, as held by TCRdb, lists in-frame sequences with V and J called but not all clones. Of the missing ones, under half trace to an unresolved V gene in checked studies; the others have no known cause. V and J calls and clone size are as listed in that table; D and trimming were resolved from the DNA. The sample yields tens of thousands of clones; 75% to 90% were counted once. The ten largest make up more than 3% of the sample.

Explained via the paper, the time point label denotes: week 47, end of study. Each vaccine dose, consisting of 300 ug of a 20-mer mutant IDH1 peptide in Montanide, was administered subcutaneously with topical imiquimod. Eight vaccinations were administered to patients in weeks 1, 3, 5, 7, 11, 15, 19 and 23, corresponding to visits V03 through V10. Donors had newly diagnosed WHO grade 3 or 4 IDH1-mutant astrocytomas with loss of nuclear ATRX. The samples were drawn from NOA16, a multicentre, single-arm, open-label phase I trial in Germany that tested a mutant IDH1 peptide vaccine in humans for the first time. The DNeasy Blood and Tissue Kit was used to extract genomic DNA from EDTA blood for TCRB sequencing.

The material sequenced was PBMCs, taken from a glioma patient whose treatment included an IDH1 peptide vaccine. The sequence is built from TRBV7-9 and TRBJ2-5; no D gene call is confident. The sequence was collected from a woman aged 45-65 years with glioma. The CDR3 sequence is CASSLGPRETQYF. The nucleotide sequence is TGTGCCAGCAGCTTAGGGCCGCGAGAGACCCAGTACTTC.